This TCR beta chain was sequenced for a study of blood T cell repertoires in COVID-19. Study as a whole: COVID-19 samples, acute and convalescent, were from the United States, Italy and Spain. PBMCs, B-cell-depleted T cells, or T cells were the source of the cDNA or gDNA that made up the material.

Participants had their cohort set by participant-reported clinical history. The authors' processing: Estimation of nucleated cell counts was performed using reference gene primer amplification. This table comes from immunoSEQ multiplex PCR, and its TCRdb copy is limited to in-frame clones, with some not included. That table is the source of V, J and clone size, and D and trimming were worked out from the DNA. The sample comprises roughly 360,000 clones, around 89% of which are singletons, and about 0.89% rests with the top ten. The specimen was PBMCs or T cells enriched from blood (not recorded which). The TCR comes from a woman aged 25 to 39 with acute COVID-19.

CDR3 protein: CASSPMLRRDNSPLHF. The CDR3 DNA reads TGTGCCAGCTCACCAATGCTCCGACGGGATAATTCACCCCTCCACTTT. The chain joins TRBV18 to TRBJ1-6; D unclear. Trimming left V 2 bases short and J 5 bases short, with 13 bases between. The germline CDR1 and CDR2 sequences are KGHSH and LQKENI. CDR3 length: 16 residues.